These 20 T cell receptor beta chains came from one sample sequenced in a study of blood T cells in healthy people across ages. A second PCR, run for about 7 to 12 cycles, used a sample-barcoded 5' primer plus a J-beta primer mix. TCRdb ran MiXCR on the 5' RACE reads and lists one entry per CDR3 protein. The sample comprises approximately 800,000 distinct CDR3 sequences, about 36% of which are singletons, and 13% rests with the top ten. Source material: blood. These TCRs come from a man between 18 and 35 years old in good health.

The V call is TRBV4-2, the J call TRBJ2-1, with a weak D call TRBD1 (5 bases). The J call may be mistaken, given a closer DNA end match to TRBJ2-7. Germline V CDR1 and CDR2: LGHNA, YNFKEQ. CDR3 length equals 15 residues. The CDR3 sequence: CASSQVQASYNEQYF. The DNA of the CDR3 is TGTGCCAGCAGCCAAGTACAGGCCTCCTACAATGAGCAGTACTTC.

This clonotype occurred many times. The chain joins TRBV12-3 or TRBV12-4 to TRBJ1-2; 9 nucleotides align to TRBD1. The length of the CDR3 is 15 residues. V trimming: 2 bases; J trimming: 8 bases; junction bases outside the gene matches: 9. CDR3 in DNA: TGTGCCAGCAGTTTATCCGTCGGACAGGGGAAAGGCTACACCTTC. It translates to CASSLSVGQGKGYTF.

This clonotype came up a few times. V is TRBV14 and J is TRBJ2-7; 10 bases map to TRBD1. The CDR3 is 17 amino acids. J lost 0 bases, V lost 4 bases, and 9 bases had no gene match. Germline V gene sequence: CDR1 SGHDN, CDR2 FVKESK. The CDR3 protein is CASSPYLGQGYSYEQYF. CDR3 bases: TGTGCCAGCAGCCCCTATTTGGGACAGGGGTACTCCTACGAGCAGTACTTC.

The rearrangement links TRBV28 to TRBJ1-2; D call uncertain. Trimming left V 6 bases short and J 0 bases short, with 11 bases between. Per germline, CDR1 MDHEN and CDR2 SYDVKM. This CDR3 has 14 amino acids. The DNA for the CDR3 is TGTGCCAGCAGCCATTCGGGGACTAACTATGGCTACACCTTC. It specifies CASSHSGTNYGYTF.

The V gene is TRBV20-1, the J gene TRBJ1-5; the D gene is possibly TRBD1 (5 bases). The CDR3 is 14 amino acids. Trimming took off 0 bases at V and 6 bases at J, with 12 bases between the two ends. Germline lookup yields CDR1 DFQATT and CDR2 SNEGSKA (reference sequence). The CDR3 here is CSAREAEGAQPQHF. The CDR3, as DNA: TGCAGTGCTAGAGAGGCAGAAGGGGCTCAGCCCCAGCATTTT.

This clonotype came up a few times. The chain combines TRBV14 with TRBJ2-1, with D perhaps TRBD1 (6 bases). The CDR3 consists of 15 residues. V shed 3 bases and J shed 6 bases, with 15 bases lying between them. Germline V gene data show CDR1 as SGHDN and CDR2 as FVKESK. CDR3 nucleotides: TGTGCCAGCAGCCACCCTGCGACAGGAGCCAATGAGCAGTTCTTC. This encodes CASSHPATGANEQFF.

The chain is built from TRBV4-3 and TRBJ2-1, with a tentative D call TRBD1 (6 bases). Germline V gene data show CDR1 as LGHNA and CDR2 as YSLEER. Trimming left V 0 bases short and J 4 bases short, with 13 bases between. This CDR3 has 16 amino acids. The CDR3: CASSQDLGDIYNEQFF. The DNA for the CDR3 is TGCGCCAGCAGCCAAGATTTGGGGGACATTTACAATGAGCAGTTCTTC.

This clonotype appeared a few times. This chain connects TRBV24-1 to TRBJ1-6; TRBD1 is a possible D gene (6 bases). V shed 6 bases and J shed 14 bases, with 22 bases lying between them. Germline V gene sequence: CDR1 KGHDR, CDR2 SFDVKD. The CDR3 is 15 amino acids. CDR3 region: CATSHRQGRSWTLHF. The CDR3 DNA follows: TGTGCCACCAGTCACAGGCAGGGGCGTTCTTGGACCCTCCACTTT.

The chain couples TRBV20-1 to TRBJ2-1, with 10 bases lining up with TRBD1. Trimming removed 0 bases from V and 6 bases from J; junction bases left unmatched: 5. The germline gives CDR1 DFQATT, CDR2 SNEGSKA (reference sequence). This CDR3 is built from 15 residues. Here the CDR3 DNA reads TGCAGTGCTAGAGATCTTGGACAGGGGGTCAATGAGCAGTTCTTC. It translates to CSARDLGQGVNEQFF.

This clonotype was found a few times. The rearrangement uses TRBV6-1 and TRBJ2-3; 8 bases map to TRBD2. V lost 4 bases and J lost 5; bases outside the gene matches: 17. Germline-derived CDR1 and CDR2 are MNHNS and SASEGT. The CDR3 extends over 18 amino acids. CDR3 sequence reads: CASSAPSGGAGALDTQYF. For the CDR3, the DNA is TGTGCCAGCAGTGCCCCCTCCGGGGGAGCGGGGGCGTTAGATACGCAGTATTTT.

V and J are TRBV12-3 or TRBV12-4 and TRBJ2-1, with 7 bases aligning to TRBD2. With 4 bases clipped from V and 13 bases from J, the junction kept 10 bases outside the gene matches. This CDR3 is built from 13 residues. CDR3 DNA sequence: TGTGCCAGCAGTTGGGGCGGGGGAGGGACCCAGTTCTTC. Encoded protein: CASSWGGGGTQFF.

The rearrangement uses TRBV5-1 and TRBJ2-1, with TRBD1 matching over 8 bases. V dropped 5 bases and J dropped 5; count of bases not matched to a gene: 9. Germline V gene lookup returns CDR1 SGHRS and CDR2 YFSETQ. CDR3 length: 15 residues. The CDR3 nucleotides are TGCGCCAGCAGAGTAACCGGGACAGGCAACAATGAGCAGTTCTTC. As protein: CASRVTGTGNNEQFF.

The chain has TRBV7-9 and TRBJ1-2; tentative D call: TRBD1 (6 bases). The CDR3 runs 16 residues. V was clipped by 5 bases and J by 1 base, with 17 bases between them. The V gene's germline CDR1 is SEHNR and CDR2 FQNEAQ (reference sequence). The CDR3 loop reads CASSPPAPGHNYGYTF. Here the CDR3 DNA reads TGTGCCAGCAGCCCGCCGGCCCCGGGACATAACTATGGCTACACCTTC.

This clonotype was seen at least ten times. The chain carries TRBV9 and TRBJ2-1, with 7 bases lining up with TRBD2. Germline CDR1 SGDLS, CDR2 YYNGEE. CDR3 length: 17 residues. The trim removed 0 bases at V and 7 bases at J, leaving 13 bases unmatched. CDR3 in amino acids: CASSVAPWGGDGNEQFF. Written as DNA, the CDR3 is TGTGCCAGCAGCGTAGCCCCTTGGGGGGGAGACGGTAATGAGCAGTTCTTC.

This chain joins TRBV12-3 or TRBV12-4 and TRBJ2-5, with D possibly being TRBD1 (6 bases). Deletions cut 4 bases from V and 11 bases from J, with 20 bases between. The CDR3 loop spans 14 amino acids. CDR3 residues: CASSSGDFYNEQYF. The DNA of the CDR3 is TGTGCCAGCAGTTCAGGGGATTTCTACAATGAGCAGTACTTC.

Comment on this clonotype: A read error may account for a junction end that differs from germline. The CDR3 DNA reads as TGTGCCAGCAGTCGCTCTCAAAGGGGCACCGGGGAGCGGTTTTTT. It yields the protein CASSRSQRGTGERFF. The chain recombines TRBV6-5 with TRBJ2-2; possibly TRBD1 or TRBD2 for D (5 bases each). Germline V gives CDR1 MNHEY, CDR2 SVGAGI. The CDR3 loop spans 15 amino acids.

The chain joins TRBV18 to TRBJ2-5; D perhaps matches TRBD2 (6 bases). Matching the DNA end better, TRBJ2-7 makes the J call doubtful. This CDR3 contains 15 residues. Germline CDR1 and CDR2: KGHSH and LQKENI. The CDR3 sequence: CASSPRSGSVSEQYF. CDR3 coding DNA: TGTGCCAGCTCACCAAGATCCGGGAGCGTAAGCGAGCAGTACTTC.

This clonotype has only a few counts. The J gene is TRBJ1-2, the V gene TRBV24-1, with 7 bases identical to TRBD1. The CDR3 totals 16 residues. After removal of 1 base from V and 8 bases from J, the junction contained 12 bases not matched to a gene. Germline values: CDR1 KGHDR, CDR2 SFDVKD. The CDR3 is CATSDFDHRGLVGYTF. For the CDR3, the DNA is TGTGCCACCAGTGATTTTGACCACAGGGGATTGGTCGGCTACACCTTC.

About this clonotype: A much larger clone is a single base away; this may be a read error. The chain is built from TRBV12-3 or TRBV12-4 and TRBJ1-2; D may be TRBD1 (5 bases). The CDR3 covers 14 residues. The CDR3 loop is CVSSYRSTNYGYTF. The CDR3 nucleotides read TGTGTCAGCAGTTACAGGAGCACTAACTATGGCTACACCTTC.

J is TRBJ1-3 and V is TRBV6-2 or TRBV6-3; D not certain. Germline V gives CDR1 MNHEY, CDR2 SVGEGT. CDR3 length: 12 residues. Trimming cost V 0 bases and J 5 bases, with 2 bases left between them. CDR3 residues: CASSYSRNTIYF. The CDR3 bases are TGTGCCAGCAGTTACTCCCGAAACACCATATATTTT.